This TCR beta chain came from a study of blood T cell repertoires in COVID-19 (dated by TCRdb to the early 2020s). Context from the whole study: The collaborator samples originated in the United States, Italy and Spain and spanned the acute and convalescent phases of COVID-19. The prospective study material was composed of cDNA or gDNA derived from T cells, B-cell-depleted T cells, or PBMCs. The dataset comprised deeply sampled blood TCRbeta repertoires from subjects exposed to, actively infected with, or recovered from COVID-19. The repertoires were released in a freely available public database intended as a resource for research on the immune response to SARS-CoV-2. Samples were obtained from the ongoing ImmuneRACE study (first 160 participants) and from some 1,200 subjects provided by 6 global collaborators. Sample metadata almost always included a de-identified subject ID, COVID-19 status, age in years and sex. Where available, HLA class I and class II types were taken from metadata supplied by the sample provider and were not determined by assay-based typing. General study outcomes and caveats: How much clinical and demographic metadata was included differed by source and by participant, and the metadata was provided uncurated.

One collaborating source in Seattle enrolled patients while the patients were actively infected and followed the patients over time throughout the course of disease. Whole blood was collected in K2EDTA tubes by collaborating institutions according to the institutions' own protocols. For TCRbeta analysis, collaborator samples were shipped as frozen whole blood, as isolated PBMCs, or as DNA extracted from either sample type. A note on this clone: Its antigen is still unknown. No qualities accompany the bases; no much larger clone lies one base away.

TCRbeta CDR3 regions were amplified from genomic DNA using the immunoSEQ Assay, a bias-controlled multiplex PCR. The study's processing was this. Nucleated cell counts per sample were estimated from amplification of reference gene primers within the assay. Sequence reads were collapsed and filtered to measure the absolute abundance of every unique TCRbeta CDR3 rearrangement. For each sample, productive Simpson clonality was calculated as the square root of Simpson's diversity index over productive rearrangements. The table comes from immuneACCESS by way of TCRdb, which keeps in-frame sequences with V and J called. Part of the clones is missing from these tables; in studies checked, under half for an unresolved V gene and the rest for unknown reasons. The DNA was the basis for D and trimming; V, J and clone size are from that table. For this sample there are a few hundred thousand clones; over 75% appear just once. The ten most abundant clones make up approximately 0.94% of the sample.

The sample comprised peripheral blood. This receptor was obtained from a human donor with COVID-19, enrolled during active disease. The donor label of this sample is uncertain.

Here is the DNA: TGTGCCAGCTCACCACAGGGCAGGGAAACTAATGAAAAACTGTTTTTT. Protein translation: CASSPQGRETNEKLFF. The chain was built from TRBV18 and TRBJ1-4; the D gene is perhaps TRBD1, on 5 matching bases. Including the terminal cysteine and phenylalanine, the CDR3 comprises 16 residues. CDR3 DNA is the only sequence kept; it has 48 bases, read in frame from the first base. V drops 1 base and J drops 1 base, leaving 10 bases in between. Sequences KGHSH (CDR1) and LQKENI (CDR2) are obtained from the germline V gene.